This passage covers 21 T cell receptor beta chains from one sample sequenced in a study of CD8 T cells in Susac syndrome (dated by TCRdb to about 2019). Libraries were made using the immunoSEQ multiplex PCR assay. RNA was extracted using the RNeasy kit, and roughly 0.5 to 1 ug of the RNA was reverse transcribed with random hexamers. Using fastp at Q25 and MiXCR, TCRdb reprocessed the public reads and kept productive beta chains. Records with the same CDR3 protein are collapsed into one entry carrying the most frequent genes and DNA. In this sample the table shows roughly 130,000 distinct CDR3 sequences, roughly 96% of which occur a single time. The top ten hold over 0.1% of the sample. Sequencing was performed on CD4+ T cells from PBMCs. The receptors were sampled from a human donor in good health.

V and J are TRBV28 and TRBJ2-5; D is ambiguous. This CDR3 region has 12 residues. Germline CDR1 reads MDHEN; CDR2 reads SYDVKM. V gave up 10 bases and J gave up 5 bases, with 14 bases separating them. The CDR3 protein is CATTKGYETQYF. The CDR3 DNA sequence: TGTGCCACCACCAAGGGTTACGAGACCCAGTACTTC.

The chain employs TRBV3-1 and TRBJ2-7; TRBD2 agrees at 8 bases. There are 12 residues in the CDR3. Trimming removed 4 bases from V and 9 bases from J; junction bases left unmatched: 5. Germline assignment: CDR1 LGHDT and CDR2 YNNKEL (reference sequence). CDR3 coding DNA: TGTGCCAGCAGCCGGACCGCGGGGGGGCAGTACTTC. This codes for CASSRTAGGQYF.

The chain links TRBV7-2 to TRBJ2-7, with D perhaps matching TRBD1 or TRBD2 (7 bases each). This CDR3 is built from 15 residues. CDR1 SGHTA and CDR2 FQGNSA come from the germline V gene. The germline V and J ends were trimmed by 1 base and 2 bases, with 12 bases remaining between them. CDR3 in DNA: TGTGCCAGCAGCTTAGGACAGGGACTAACCTACGAGCAGTACTTC. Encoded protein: CASSLGQGLTYEQYF.

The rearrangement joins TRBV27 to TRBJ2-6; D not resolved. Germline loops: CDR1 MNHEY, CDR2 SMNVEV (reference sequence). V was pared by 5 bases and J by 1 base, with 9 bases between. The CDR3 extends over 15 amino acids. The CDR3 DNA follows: TGTGCCAGCAGTCGACGGTCTTCTGGGGCCAACGTCCTGACTTTC. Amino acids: CASSRRSSGANVLTF.

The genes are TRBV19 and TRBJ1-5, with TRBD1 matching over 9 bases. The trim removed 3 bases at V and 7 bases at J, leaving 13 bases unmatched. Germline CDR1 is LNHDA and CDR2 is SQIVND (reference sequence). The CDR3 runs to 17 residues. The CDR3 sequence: CASSMVQGAERGQPQHF. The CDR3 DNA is TGTGCCAGTAGTATGGTACAGGGGGCCGAACGAGGACAGCCCCAGCATTTT.

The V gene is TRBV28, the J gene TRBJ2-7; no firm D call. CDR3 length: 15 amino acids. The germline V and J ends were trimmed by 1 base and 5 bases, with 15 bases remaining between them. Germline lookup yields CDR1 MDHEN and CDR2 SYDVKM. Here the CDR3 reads CASSLYRSGDDEQYF. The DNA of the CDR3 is TGTGCCAGCAGTTTATACAGATCTGGAGACGACGAGCAGTACTTC.

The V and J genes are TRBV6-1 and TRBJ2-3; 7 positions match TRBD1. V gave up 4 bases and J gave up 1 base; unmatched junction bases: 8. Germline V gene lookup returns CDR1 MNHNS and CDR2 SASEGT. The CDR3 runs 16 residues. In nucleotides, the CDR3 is TGTGCCAGCAGTGGACAGGGTCTACTGGGCACAGATACGCAGTATTTT. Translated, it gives CASSGQGLLGTDTQYF.

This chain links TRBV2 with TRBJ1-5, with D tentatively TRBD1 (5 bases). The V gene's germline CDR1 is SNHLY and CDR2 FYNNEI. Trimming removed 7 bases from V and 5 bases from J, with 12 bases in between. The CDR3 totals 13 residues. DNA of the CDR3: TGTGCCAGCACTGATCTCAGGGATCAGCCCCAGCATTTT. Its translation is CASTDLRDQPQHF. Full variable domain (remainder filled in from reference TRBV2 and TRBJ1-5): EPEVTQTPSHQVTQMGQEVILRCVPISNHLYFYWYRQILGQKVEFLVSFYNNEISEKSEIFDDQFSVERPDGSNFTLKIRSTKLEDSAMYFCASTDLRDQPQHFGDGTRLSIL.

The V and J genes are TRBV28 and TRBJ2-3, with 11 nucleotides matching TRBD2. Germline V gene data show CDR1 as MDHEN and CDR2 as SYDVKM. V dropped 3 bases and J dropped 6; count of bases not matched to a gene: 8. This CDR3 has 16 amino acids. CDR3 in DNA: TGTGCCAGCAGTTTTACTAGCGGGAGTTCGGCGGATACGCAGTATTTT. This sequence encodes CASSFTSGSSADTQYF.

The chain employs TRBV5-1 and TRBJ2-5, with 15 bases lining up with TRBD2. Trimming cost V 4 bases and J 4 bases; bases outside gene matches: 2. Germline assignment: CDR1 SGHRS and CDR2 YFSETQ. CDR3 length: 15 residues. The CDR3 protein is CASSAGLAGGETQYF. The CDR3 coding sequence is TGCGCCAGCAGCGCGGGACTAGCGGGAGGAGAGACCCAGTACTTC.

The CDR3 sequence is CASKQDGLYEQYF. CDR3 sequence (DNA): TGTGCCAGCAAACAAGACGGTCTCTACGAGCAGTACTTC. The chain carries TRBV12-3 or TRBV12-4 and TRBJ2-7; the D is unclear. This CDR3 has 13 amino acids. The V gene lost 7 bases and the J gene lost 3 bases, with 13 bases spanning the gap.

CDR3 in amino acids: CASSSTATEAFF. The CDR3 DNA follows: TGTGCCAGCAGCTCTACGGCCACTGAAGCTTTCTTT. The V gene is TRBV7-9, the J gene TRBJ1-1; D unresolved. The CDR3 consists of 12 residues. Germline CDR1 SEHNR, CDR2 FQNEAQ (reference sequence). Deletions cut 4 bases from V and 4 bases from J, with 7 bases between.

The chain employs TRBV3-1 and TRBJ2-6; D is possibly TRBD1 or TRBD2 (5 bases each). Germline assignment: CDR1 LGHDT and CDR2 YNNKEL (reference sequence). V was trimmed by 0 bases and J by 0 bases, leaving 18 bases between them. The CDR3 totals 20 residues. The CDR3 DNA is TGTGCCAGCAGCCAAGAGGGAAGGGGACGGATGAGCTCTGGGGCCAACGTCCTGACTTTC. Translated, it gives CASSQEGRGRMSSGANVLTF. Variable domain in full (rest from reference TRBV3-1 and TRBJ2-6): DTAVSQTPKYLVTQMGNDKSIKCEQNLGHDTMYWYKQDSKKFLKIMFSYNNKELIINETVPNRFSPKSPDKAHLNLHINSLELGDSAVYFCASSQEGRGRMSSGANVLTFGAGSRLTVL.

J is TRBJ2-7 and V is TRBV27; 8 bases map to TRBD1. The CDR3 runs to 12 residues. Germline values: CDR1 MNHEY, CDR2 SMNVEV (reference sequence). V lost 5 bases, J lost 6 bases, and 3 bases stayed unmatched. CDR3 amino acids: CASSLTGVEQYF. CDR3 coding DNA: TGTGCCAGCAGTCTGACAGGGGTCGAGCAGTACTTC.

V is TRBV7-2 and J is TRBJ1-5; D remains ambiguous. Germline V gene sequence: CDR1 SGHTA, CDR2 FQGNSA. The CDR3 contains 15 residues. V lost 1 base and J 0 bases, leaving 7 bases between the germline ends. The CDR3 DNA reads TGTGCCAGCAGCTTAGTTCTCCTTAGCAATCAGCCCCAGCATTTT. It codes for CASSLVLLSNQPQHF.

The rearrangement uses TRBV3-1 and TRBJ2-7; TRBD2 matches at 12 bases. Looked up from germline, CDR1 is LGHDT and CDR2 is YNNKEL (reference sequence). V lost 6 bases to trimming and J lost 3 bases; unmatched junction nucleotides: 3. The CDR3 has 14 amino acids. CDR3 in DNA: TGTGCCAGCAGTGAACTAGCGGGAGGCTACGAGCAGTACTTC. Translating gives CASSELAGGYEQYF.

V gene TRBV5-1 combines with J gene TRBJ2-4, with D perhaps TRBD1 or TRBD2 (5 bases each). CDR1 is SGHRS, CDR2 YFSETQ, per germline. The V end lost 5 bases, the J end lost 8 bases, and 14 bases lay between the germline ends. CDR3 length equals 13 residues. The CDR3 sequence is CASSGGPQDIQYF. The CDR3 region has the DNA TGCGCCAGCAGTGGGGGTCCCCAGGACATTCAGTACTTC.

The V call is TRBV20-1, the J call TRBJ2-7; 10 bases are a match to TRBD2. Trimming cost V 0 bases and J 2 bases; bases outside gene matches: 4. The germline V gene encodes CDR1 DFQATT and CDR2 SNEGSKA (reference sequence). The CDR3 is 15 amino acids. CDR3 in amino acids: CSAREGTSATYEQYF. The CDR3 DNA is TGCAGTGCTAGAGAGGGGACTAGCGCGACCTACGAGCAGTACTTC.

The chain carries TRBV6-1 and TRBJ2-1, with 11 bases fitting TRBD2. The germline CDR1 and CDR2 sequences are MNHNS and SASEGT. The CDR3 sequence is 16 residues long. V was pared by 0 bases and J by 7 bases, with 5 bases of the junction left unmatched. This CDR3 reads CASSEATSGSLNEQFF. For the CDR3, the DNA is TGTGCCAGCAGTGAAGCCACTAGCGGGAGCCTTAATGAGCAGTTCTTC.

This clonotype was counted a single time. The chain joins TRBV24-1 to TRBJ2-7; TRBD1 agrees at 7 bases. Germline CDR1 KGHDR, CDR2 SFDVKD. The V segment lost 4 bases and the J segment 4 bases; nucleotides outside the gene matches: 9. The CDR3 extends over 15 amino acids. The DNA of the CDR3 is TGTGCCACCAGTGACCGACAGGGTAATCTGTACGAGCAGTACTTC. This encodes CATSDRQGNLYEQYF.

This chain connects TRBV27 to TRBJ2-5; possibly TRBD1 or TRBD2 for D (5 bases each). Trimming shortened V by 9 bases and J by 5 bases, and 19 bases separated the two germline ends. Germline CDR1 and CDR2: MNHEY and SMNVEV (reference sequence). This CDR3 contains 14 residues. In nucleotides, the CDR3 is TGTGCCAGTGGCAGAGGGGCGGTGATGGAGACCCAGTACTTC. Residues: CASGRGAVMETQYF.